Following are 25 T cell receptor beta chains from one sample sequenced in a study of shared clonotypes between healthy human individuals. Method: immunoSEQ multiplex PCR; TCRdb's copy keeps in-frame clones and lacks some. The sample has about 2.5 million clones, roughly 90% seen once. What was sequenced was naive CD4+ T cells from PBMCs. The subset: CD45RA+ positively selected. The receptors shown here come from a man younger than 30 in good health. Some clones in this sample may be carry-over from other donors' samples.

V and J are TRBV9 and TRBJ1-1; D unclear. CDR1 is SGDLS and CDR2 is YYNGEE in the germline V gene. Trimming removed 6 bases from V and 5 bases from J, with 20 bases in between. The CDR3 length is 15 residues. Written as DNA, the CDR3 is TGTGCCAGCACCCCCGGAGGGCAGGCTCTTACTGAAGCTTTCTTT. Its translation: CASTPGGQALTEAFF.

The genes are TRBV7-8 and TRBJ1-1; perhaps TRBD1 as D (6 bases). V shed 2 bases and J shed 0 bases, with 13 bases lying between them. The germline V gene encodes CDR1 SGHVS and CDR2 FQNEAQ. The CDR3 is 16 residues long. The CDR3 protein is CASSLPQGTVNTEAFF. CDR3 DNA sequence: TGTGCCAGCAGCTTACCGCAGGGGACCGTGAACACTGAAGCTTTCTTT.

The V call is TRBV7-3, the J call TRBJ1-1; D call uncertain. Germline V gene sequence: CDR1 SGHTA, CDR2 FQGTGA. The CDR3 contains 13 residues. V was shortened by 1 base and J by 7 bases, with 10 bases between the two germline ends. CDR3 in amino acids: CASSLKWGGEAFF. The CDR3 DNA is TGTGCCAGCAGCTTAAAGTGGGGAGGTGAAGCTTTCTTT.

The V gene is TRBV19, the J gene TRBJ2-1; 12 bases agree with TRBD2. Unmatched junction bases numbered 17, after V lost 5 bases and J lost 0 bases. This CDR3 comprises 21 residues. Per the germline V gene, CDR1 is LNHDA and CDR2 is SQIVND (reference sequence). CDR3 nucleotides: TGTGCCAGTAGTTGGCTAGCGGGAGGGGGCCACGGGTCTATCTCCTACAATGAGCAGTTCTTC. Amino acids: CASSWLAGGGHGSISYNEQFF.

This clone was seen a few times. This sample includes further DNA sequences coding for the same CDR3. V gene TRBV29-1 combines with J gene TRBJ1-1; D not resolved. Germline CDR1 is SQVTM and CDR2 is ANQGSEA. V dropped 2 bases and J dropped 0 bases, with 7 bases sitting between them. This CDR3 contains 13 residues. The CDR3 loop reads CSVERRMNTEAFF. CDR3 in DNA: TGCAGCGTTGAACGTCGGATGAACACTGAAGCTTTCTTT.

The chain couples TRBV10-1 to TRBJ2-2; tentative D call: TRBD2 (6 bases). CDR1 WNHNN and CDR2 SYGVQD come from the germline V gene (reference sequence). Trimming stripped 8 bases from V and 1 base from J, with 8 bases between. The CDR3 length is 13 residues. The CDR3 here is CASRRENTGELFF. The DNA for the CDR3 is TGCGCCAGCCGGCGGGAGAACACCGGGGAGCTGTTTTTT.

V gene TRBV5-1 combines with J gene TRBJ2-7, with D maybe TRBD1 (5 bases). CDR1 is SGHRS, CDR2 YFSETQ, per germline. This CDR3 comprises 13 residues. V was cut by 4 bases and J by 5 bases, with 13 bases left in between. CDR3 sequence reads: CASSPGLFHEQYF. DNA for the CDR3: TGCGCCAGCAGCCCAGGGCTATTCCACGAGCAGTACTTC. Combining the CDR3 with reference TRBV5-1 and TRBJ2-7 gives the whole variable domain KAGVTQTPRYLIKTRGQQVTLSCSPISGHRSVSWYQQTPGQGLQFLFEYFSETQRNKGNFPGRFSGRQFSNSRSEMNVSTLELGDSALYLCASSPGLFHEQYFGPGTRLTVT.

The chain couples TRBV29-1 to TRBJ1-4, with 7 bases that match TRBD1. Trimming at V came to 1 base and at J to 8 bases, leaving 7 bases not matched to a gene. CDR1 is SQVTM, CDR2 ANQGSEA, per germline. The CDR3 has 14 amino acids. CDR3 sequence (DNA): TGCAGCGTTGAAGGGGGGACAGAGGGGGAAAAACTGTTTTTT. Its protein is CSVEGGTEGEKLFF.

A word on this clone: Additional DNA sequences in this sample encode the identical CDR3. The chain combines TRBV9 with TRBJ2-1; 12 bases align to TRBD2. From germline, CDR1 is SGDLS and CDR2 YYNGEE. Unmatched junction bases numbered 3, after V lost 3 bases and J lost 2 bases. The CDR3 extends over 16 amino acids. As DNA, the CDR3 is TGTGCCAGCAGCGGGAGACTAGCGGGGGCCTACAATGAGCAGTTCTTC. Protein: CASSGRLAGAYNEQFF.

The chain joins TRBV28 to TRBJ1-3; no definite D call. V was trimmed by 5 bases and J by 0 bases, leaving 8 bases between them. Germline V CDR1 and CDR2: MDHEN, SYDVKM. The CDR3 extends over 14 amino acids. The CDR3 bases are TGTGCCAGCAGTCAGCCCAGCTCTGGAAACACCATATATTTT. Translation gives CASSQPSSGNTIYF.

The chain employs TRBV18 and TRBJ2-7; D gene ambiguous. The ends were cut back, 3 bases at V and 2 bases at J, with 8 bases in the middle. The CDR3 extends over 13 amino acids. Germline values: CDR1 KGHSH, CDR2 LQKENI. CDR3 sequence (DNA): TGTGCCAGCTCACCGGAGAAGACCTACGAGCAGTACTTC. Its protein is CASSPEKTYEQYF.

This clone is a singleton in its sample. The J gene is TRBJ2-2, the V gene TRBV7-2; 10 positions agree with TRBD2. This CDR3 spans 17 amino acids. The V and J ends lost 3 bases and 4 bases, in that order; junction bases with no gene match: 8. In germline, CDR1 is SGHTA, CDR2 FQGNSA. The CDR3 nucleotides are TGTGCCAGCAGCTTCCAGACTAGCGGGTCGCCCACCGGGGAGCTGTTTTTT. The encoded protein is CASSFQTSGSPTGELFF.

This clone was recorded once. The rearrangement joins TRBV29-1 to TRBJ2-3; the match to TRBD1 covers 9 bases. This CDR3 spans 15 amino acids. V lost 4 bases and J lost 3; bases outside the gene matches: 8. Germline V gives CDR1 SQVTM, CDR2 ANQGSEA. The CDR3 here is CSVVPPQGATDTQYF. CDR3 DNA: TGCAGCGTTGTGCCCCCACAGGGGGCTACAGATACGCAGTATTTT.

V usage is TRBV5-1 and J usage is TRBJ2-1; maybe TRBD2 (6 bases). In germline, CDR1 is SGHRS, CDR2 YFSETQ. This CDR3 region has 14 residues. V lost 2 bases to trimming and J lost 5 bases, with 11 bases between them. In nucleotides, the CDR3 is TGCGCCAGCAGCTTAAATAGCGGAAACAATGAGCAGTTCTTC. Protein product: CASSLNSGNNEQFF.

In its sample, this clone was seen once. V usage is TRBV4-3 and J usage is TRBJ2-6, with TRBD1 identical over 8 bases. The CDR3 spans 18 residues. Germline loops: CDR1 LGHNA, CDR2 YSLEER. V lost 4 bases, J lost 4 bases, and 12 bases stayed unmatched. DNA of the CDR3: TGCGCCAGCAGCCCAGGGACTCAGGGGGCGCGCGGGGCCAACGTCCTGACTTTC. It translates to CASSPGTQGARGANVLTF.

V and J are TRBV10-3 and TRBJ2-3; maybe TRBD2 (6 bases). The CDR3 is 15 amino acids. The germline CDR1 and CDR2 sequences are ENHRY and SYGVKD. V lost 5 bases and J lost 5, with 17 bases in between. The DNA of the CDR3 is TGTGCCATCAGTACGGGGGACTCGGGGGTAGATACGCAGTATTTT. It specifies CAISTGDSGVDTQYF.

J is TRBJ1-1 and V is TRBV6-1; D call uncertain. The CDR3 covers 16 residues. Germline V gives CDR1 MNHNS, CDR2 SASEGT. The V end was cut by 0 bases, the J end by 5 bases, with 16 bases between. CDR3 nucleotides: TGTGCCAGCAGTGAAGCCCGGCGGACCCCGATTACTGAAGCTTTCTTT. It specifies CASSEARRTPITEAFF.

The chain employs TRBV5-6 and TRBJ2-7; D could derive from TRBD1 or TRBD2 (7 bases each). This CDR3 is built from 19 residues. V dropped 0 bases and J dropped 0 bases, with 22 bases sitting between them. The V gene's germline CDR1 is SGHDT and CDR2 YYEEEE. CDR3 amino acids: CASSLERDSWGVGSYEQYF. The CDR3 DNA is TGTGCCAGCAGCTTGGAGCGGGACAGCTGGGGAGTAGGCTCCTACGAGCAGTACTTC.

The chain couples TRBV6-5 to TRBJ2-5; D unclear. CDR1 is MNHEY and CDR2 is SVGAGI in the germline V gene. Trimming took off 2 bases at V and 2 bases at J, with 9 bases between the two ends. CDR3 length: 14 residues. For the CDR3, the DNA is TGTGCCAGCAGTTACACAGCACCTCAAGAGACCCAGTACTTC. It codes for CASSYTAPQETQYF.

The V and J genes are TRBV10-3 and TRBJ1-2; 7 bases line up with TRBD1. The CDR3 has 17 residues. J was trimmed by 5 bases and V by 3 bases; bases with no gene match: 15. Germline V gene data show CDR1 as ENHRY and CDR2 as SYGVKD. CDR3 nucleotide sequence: TGTGCCATCAGTGACCGGAGACAGGGAGGACCCATTTATGGCTACACCTTC. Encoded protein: CAISDRRQGGPIYGYTF.

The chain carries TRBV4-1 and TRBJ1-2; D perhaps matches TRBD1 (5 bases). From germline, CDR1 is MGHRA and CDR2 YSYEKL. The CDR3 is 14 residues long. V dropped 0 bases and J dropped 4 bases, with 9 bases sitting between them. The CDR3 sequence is CASSQDSGGYGYTF. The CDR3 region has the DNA TGCGCCAGCAGCCAAGATTCGGGGGGCTATGGCTACACCTTC.

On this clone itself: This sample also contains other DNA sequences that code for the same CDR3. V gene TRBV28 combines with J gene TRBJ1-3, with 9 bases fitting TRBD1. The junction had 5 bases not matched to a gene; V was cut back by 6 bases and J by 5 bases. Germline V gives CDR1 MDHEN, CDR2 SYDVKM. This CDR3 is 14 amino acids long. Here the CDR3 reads CASSLTGGRNTIYF. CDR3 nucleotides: TGTGCCAGCAGCTTGACAGGGGGAAGAAACACCATATATTTT.

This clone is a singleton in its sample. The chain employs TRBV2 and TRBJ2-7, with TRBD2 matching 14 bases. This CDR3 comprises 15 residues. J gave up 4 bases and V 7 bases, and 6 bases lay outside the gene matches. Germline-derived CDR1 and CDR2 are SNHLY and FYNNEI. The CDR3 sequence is CASTDGTSGSYEQYF. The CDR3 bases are TGTGCCAGCACTGACGGGACTAGCGGGAGTTACGAGCAGTACTTC.

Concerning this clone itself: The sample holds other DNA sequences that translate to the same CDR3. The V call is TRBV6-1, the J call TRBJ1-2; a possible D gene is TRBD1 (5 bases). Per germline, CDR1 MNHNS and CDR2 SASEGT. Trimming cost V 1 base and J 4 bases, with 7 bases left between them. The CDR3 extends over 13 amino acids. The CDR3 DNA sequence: TGTGCCAGCAGTGAAGGTGGGGGCTATGGCTACACCTTC. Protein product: CASSEGGGYGYTF.

Here the CDR3 DNA reads TGTGCCAGCAGCTTGATTCCGCCCTCCGGGACAGGCCAAGAGACCCAGTACTTC. Its translation is CASSLIPPSGTGQETQYF. The V and J genes are TRBV5-5 and TRBJ2-5, with TRBD1 matching over 8 bases. Germline CDR1 and CDR2: SGHKS and YYEKEE (reference sequence). The CDR3 runs to 18 residues. Trimming cost V 1 base and J 1 base; bases outside gene matches: 12.